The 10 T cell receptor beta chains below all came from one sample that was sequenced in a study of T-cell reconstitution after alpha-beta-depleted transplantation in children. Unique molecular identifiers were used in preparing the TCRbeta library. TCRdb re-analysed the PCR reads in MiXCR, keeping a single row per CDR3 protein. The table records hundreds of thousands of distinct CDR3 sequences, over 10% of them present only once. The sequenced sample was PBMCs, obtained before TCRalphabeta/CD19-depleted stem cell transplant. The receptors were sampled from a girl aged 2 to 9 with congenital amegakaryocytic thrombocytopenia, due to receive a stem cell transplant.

The CDR3 DNA reads as TGCGCCAGCAGCCCGTTTGGGATGCAAGAGACCCAGTACTTC. This encodes CASSPFGMQETQYF. The genes are TRBV5-1 and TRBJ2-5; D remains ambiguous. Germline V gene lookup returns CDR1 SGHRS and CDR2 YFSETQ. Trimming cost V 4 bases and J 2 bases, with 12 bases left between them. The CDR3 length is 14 residues. Full variable domain (missing parts from reference TRBV5-1 and TRBJ2-5): KAGVTQTPRYLIKTRGQQVTLSCSPISGHRSVSWYQQTPGQGLQFLFEYFSETQRNKGNFPGRFSGRQFSNSRSEMNVSTLELGDSALYLCASSPFGMQETQYFGPGTRLLVL.

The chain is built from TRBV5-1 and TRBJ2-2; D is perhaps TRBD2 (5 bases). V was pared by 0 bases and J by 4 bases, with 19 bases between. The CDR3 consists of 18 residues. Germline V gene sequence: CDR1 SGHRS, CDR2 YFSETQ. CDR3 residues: CASSLAGFRDPGTGELFF. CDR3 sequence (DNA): TGCGCCAGCAGCTTGGCCGGTTTTCGGGATCCGGGCACCGGGGAGCTGTTTTTT.

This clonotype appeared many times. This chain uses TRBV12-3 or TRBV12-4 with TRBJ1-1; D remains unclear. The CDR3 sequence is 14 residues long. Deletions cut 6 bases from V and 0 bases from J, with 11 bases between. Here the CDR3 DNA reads TGTGCCAGCAGGCGCACAGAGATGAACACTGAAGCTTTCTTT. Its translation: CASRRTEMNTEAFF.

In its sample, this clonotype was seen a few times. The CDR3, as DNA: TGTGCCAGCAGGGAGGGACTGCTCGAGACCCAGTACTTC. Translated: CASREGLLETQYF. This chain joins TRBV12-3 or TRBV12-4 and TRBJ2-5; D might be TRBD2 (6 bases). The germline V and J ends were trimmed by 6 bases and 5 bases, with 13 bases remaining between them. There are 13 residues in the CDR3.

In DNA, the CDR3 is TGTGCCAGTGAGACGATAGCGGGAGAAATCTACGAGCAGTACTTC. Translating gives CASETIAGEIYEQYF. The chain is built from TRBV28 and TRBJ2-7, with 9 bases identical to TRBD2. The V gene's germline CDR1 is MDHEN and CDR2 SYDVKM. Unmatched junction bases numbered 12, after V lost 9 bases and J lost 3 bases. The CDR3 contains 15 residues.

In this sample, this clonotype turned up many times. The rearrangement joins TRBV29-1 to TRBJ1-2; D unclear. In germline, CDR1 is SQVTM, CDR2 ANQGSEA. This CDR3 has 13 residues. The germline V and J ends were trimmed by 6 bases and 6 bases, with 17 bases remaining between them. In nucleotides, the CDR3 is TGCAGCGTGTCCAACCATCAAAGTGATGGCTACACCTTC. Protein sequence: CSVSNHQSDGYTF.

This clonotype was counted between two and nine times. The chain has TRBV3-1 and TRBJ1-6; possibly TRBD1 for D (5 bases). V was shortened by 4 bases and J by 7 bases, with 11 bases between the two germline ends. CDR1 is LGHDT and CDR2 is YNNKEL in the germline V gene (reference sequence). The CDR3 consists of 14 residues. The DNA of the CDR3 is TGTGCCAGCAGCCGTGTACGGGGCAATTCACCCCTCCACTTT. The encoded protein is CASSRVRGNSPLHF.

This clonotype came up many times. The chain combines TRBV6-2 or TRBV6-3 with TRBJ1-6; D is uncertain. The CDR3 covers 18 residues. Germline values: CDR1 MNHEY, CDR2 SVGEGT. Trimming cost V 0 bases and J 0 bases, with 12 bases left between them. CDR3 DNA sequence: TGTGCCAGCAGTTACTCGAGTATCCGGAGCTCCTATAATTCACCCCTCCACTTT. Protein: CASSYSSIRSSYNSPLHF.

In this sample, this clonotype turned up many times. CDR3: CASSPSRLAGRRNEQFF. The CDR3, as DNA: TGTGCCAGCAGCCCTAGCAGACTAGCGGGAAGACGCAATGAGCAGTTCTTC. The chain recombines TRBV7-8 with TRBJ2-1; 11 nucleotides line up with TRBD2. Trimming at V came to 5 bases and at J to 6 bases, leaving 12 bases not matched to a gene. The V gene's germline CDR1 is SGHVS and CDR2 FQNEAQ. CDR3 size: 17 residues.

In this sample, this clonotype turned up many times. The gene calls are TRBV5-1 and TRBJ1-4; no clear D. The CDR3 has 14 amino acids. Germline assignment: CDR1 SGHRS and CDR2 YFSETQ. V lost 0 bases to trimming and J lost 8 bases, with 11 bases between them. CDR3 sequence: CASSLEKVEEKLFF. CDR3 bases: TGCGCCAGCAGCTTGGAGAAGGTAGAAGAAAAACTGTTTTTT. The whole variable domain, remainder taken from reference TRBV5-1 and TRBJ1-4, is KAGVTQTPRYLIKTRGQQVTLSCSPISGHRSVSWYQQTPGQGLQFLFEYFSETQRNKGNFPGRFSGRQFSNSRSEMNVSTLELGDSALYLCASSLEKVEEKLFFGSGTQLSVL.